This T cell receptor beta chain originates from a study of OX40 agonist ivuxolimab in advanced cancers. Across the whole study: Of the participants, 40% had some prior anti-PD-1, anti-PD-L1 or anti-CTLA-4 therapy, which was allowed.

V was shortened by 0 bases and J by 7 bases, with 9 bases between the two germline ends. The germline V gene has CDR1 MNHNY and CDR2 SVGAGI (reference sequence). This CDR3 contains 14 residues. Only in-frame clones appear in the TCRdb table, and some are missing; sequencing was by immunoSEQ multiplex PCR. This sample has about 120,000 clones, with about nine tenths found just once. At baseline, cycle 4 day 1, and cycle 7 day 1, blood was sampled. As concerns this clone: What it binds is unknown.

Study conclusions and caveats: Certain nonresponders additionally had low normalized T-cell clonal expansion. Averaged across samples, CD8+ T cells carried more expanded clones than CD4+ did.

The source material was CD4+ or CD8+ T cells sorted from blood, sampled in a trial of the OX40 agonist ivuxolimab. This TCR derives from an adult with an advanced solid tumor such as melanoma, head and neck, liver or kidney cancer. This chain connects TRBV6-6 to TRBJ2-2; D remains unclear. The CDR3 DNA reads as TGTGCCAGCAGTTACTCGATGGGGATCGGGGAGCTGTTTTTT. It encodes CASSYSMGIGELFF.